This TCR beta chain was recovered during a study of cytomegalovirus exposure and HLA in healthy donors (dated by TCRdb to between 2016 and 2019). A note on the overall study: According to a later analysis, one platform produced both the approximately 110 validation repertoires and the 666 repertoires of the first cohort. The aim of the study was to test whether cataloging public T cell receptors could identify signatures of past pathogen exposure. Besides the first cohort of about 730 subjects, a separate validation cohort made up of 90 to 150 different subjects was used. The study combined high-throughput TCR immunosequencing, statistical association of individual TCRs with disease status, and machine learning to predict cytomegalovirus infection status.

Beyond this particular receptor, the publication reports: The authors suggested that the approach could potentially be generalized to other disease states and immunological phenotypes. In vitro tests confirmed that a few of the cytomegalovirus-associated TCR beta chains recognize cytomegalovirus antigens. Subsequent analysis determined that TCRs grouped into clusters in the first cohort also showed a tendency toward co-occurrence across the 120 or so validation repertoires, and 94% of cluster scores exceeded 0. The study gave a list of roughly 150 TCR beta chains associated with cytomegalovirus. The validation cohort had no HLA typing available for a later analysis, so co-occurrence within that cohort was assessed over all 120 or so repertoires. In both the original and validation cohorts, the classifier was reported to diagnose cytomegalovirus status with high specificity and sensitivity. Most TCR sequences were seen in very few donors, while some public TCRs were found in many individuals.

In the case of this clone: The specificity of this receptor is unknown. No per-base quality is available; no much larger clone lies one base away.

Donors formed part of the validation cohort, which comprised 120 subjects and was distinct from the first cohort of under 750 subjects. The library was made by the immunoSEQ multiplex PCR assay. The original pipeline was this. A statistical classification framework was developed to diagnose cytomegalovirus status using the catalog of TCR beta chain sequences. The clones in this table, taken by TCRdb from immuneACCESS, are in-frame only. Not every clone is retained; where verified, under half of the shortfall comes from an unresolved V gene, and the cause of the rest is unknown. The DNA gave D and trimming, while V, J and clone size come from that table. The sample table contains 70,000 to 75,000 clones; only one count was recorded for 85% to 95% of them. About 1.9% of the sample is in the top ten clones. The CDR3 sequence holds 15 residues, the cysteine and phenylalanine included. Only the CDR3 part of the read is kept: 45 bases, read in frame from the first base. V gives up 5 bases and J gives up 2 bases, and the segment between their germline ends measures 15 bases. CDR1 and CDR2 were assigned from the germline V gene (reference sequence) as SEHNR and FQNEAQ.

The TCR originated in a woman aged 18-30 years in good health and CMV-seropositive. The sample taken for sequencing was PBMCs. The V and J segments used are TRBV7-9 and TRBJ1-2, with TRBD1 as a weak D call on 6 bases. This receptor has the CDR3 CASSLGDKPNYGYTF. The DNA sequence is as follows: TGTGCCAGCAGCCTCGGGGACAAACCCAACTATGGCTACACCTTC.